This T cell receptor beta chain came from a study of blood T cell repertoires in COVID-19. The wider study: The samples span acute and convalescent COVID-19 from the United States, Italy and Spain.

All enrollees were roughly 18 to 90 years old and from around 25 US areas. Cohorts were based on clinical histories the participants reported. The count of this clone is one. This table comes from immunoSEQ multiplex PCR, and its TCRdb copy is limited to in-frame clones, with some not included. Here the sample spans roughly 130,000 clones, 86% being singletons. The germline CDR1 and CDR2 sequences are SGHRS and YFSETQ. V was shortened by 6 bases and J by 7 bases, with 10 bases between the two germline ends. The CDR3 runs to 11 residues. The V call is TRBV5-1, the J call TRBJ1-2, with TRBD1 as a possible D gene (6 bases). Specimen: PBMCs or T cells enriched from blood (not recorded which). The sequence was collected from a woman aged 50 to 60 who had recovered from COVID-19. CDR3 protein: CASKGTSGYTF. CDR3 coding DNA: TGCGCCAGCAAGGGGACAAGTGGCTACACCTTC.